This T cell receptor beta chain was sequenced for a study of T cell repertoires in aging, cancer and after chemotherapy. Study-level background: Patients with glioblastoma brain tumors were sampled before and after temozolomide-based therapy.

The template was genomic DNA from peripheral blood, not RNA. By share, this clonotype counts as medium-sized. Germline values: CDR1 SGHTA, CDR2 FQGNSA. The V and J ends lost 5 bases and 7 bases respectively, with 17 bases between them. This CDR3 has 14 residues. A mixed TRB-A/B primer pool amplified rearranged TRB by multiplex touch-down PCR. Each CDR3 protein gets one entry after TCRdb re-called the multiplex PCR reads with MiXCR. This table has around 1,600 distinct CDR3 sequences, around a fifth appearing once. The chain uses TRBV7-2 and TRBJ2-5; D ambiguous. The sample consisted of blood. This TCR derives from a human donor with a solid tumor. The CDR3 sequence: CASSPPPIKGTQYF. In nucleotides, the CDR3 is TGTGCCAGCAGCCCCCCCCCGATTAAGGGGACCCAGTACTTC.